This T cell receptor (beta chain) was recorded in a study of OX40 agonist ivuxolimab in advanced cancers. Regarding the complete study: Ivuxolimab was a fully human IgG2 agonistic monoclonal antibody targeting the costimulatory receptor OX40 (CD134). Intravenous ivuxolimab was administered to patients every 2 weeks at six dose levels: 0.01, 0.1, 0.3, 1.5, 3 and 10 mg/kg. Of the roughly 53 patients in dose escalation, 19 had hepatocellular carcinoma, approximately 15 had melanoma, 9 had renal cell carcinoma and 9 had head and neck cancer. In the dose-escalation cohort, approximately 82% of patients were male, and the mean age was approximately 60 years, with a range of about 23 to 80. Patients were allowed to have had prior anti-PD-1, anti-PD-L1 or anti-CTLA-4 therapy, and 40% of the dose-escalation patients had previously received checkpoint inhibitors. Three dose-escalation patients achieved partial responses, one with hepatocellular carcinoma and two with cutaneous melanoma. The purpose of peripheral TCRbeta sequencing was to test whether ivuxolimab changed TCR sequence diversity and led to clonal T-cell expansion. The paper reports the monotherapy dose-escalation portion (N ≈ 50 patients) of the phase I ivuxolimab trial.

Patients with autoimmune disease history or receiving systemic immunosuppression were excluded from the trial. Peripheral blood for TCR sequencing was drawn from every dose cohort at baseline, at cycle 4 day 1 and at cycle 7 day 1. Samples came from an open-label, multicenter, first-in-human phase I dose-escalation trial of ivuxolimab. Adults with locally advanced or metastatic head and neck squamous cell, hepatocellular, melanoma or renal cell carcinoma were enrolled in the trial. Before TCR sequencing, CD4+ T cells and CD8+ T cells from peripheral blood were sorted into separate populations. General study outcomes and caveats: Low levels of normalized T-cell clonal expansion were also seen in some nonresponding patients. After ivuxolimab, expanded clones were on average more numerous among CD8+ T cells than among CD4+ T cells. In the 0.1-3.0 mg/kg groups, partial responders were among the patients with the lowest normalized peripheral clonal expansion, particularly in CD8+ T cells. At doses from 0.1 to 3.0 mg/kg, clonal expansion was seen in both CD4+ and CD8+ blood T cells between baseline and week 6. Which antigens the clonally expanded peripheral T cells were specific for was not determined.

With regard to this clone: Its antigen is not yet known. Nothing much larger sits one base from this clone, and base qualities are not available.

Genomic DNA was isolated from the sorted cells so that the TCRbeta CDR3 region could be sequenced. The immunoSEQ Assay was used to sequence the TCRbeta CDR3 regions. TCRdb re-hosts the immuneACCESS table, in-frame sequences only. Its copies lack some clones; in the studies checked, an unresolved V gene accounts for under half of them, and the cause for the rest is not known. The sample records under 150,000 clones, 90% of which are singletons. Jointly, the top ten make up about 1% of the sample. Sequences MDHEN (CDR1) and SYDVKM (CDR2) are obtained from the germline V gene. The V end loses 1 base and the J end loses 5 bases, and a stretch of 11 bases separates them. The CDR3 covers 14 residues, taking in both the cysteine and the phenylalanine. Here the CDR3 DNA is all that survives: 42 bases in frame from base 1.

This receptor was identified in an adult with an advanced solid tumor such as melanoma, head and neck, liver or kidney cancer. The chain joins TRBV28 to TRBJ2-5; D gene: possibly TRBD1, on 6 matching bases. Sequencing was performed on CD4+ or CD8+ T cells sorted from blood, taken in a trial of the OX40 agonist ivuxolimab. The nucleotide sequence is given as TGTGCCAGCAGTTTATTCACAGGGAAGGAGACCCAGTACTTC. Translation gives CASSLFTGKETQYF.